The rows below give T cell receptor beta chains drawn from one sample of a study of blood T cell repertoires in COVID-19. Method: immunoSEQ multiplex PCR; TCRdb's copy keeps in-frame clones and lacks some. The data contain roughly 160,000 clones, roughly 84% of them singletons. Sequences were obtained from peripheral blood. These receptors were collected from a woman aged 50 to 65 with COVID-19, enrolled during active disease. Each CDR3 is given with its conserved first and last residue. The D gene is left open where the match is weak. Clone size is stated in some rows and not others, as once, few, many or a class when expanded.

TRBJ2-5 NA once TRBV3-1/TRBV3-2 CASSLRETQYF TGTGCCAGCAGCCTACGGGAGACCCAGTACTTC
TRBJ1-1 TRBD1 NA TRBV7-2 CASSLDRTVAFF TGTGCCAGCAGCTTGGACAGGACGGTAGCTTTCTTT
TRBJ2-3 NA NA TRBV4-1 CASSQGGPDKNTDTQYF TGCGCCAGCAGCCAAGGAGGGCCAGACAAAAACACAGATACGCAGTATTTT
TRBJ1-2 NA few TRBV5-4 CASSFWGLDYGYTF TGTGCCAGCAGCTTTTGGGGGCTTGACTATGGCTACACCTTC
TRBJ2-3 TRBD1 NA TRBV11-1 CASSWGRGDTQYF TGTGCCAGCAGCTGGGGCAGGGGGGATACGCAGTATTTT
TRBJ1-2 NA NA TRBV19 CASVGHNYGYTF TGTGCCAGTGTGGGACATAACTATGGCTACACCTTC
TRBJ1-1 TRBD1 NA TRBV9 CASSEQGARGNTEAFF TGTGCCAGCAGCGAACAGGGGGCGCGGGGTAACACTGAAGCTTTCTTT
TRBJ1-2 TRBD1 NA TRBV27 CASSLFGTGYPQGDGYTF TGTGCCAGCAGTTTATTCGGGACAGGGTATCCCCAGGGCGATGGCTACACCTTC
TRBJ2-5 NA NA TRBV10-3 CAISEVRSAETQYF TGTGCCATCAGTGAAGTGAGGTCTGCAGAGACCCAGTACTTC
TRBJ1-4 TRBD1 few TRBV13 CASSIGQGGGTNEKLFF TGTGCCAGCAGTATAGGACAGGGTGGCGGAACTAATGAAAAACTGTTTTTT
TRBJ2-2 TRBD2 NA TRBV10-3 CAMGGGTGELFF TGTGCCATGGGCGGGGGCACCGGGGAGCTGTTTTTT
TRBJ2-4 TRBD2 NA TRBV5-4 CASSSAGASGGAVNIQYF TGTGCCAGCAGCTCCGCCGGGGCTAGCGGGGGGGCGGTAAACATTCAGTACTTC
TRBJ2-1 TRBD2 NA TRBV3-1/TRBV3-2 CASSLIAGGHYNEQFF TGTGCCAGCAGCCTCATAGCGGGGGGCCACTACAATGAGCAGTTCTTC
TRBJ2-3 NA NA TRBV7-9 CASSFFDSQDTQYF TGTGCCAGCAGCTTCTTTGATAGCCAGGATACGCAGTATTTT
TRBJ2-6 NA NA TRBV6-5 CASLAGGQGANVLTF TGTGCCAGCCTCGCGGGGGGACAGGGGGCCAACGTCCTGACTTTC